Sequencing of this T cell receptor beta chain was carried out in a study of T cells after yellow fever vaccination (dated by TCRdb to the late 2010s). Broadly, across the study: The SMART-Seq v4 Ultra Low Input RNA kit was used to prepare libraries from fractions with low cell numbers. Bulk TCR alpha and beta repertoires were sequenced longitudinally to track T-cell clones before and after primary and booster YFV17D yellow fever vaccination. Two healthy male donors, one aged 18 to 29 and one aged 30 to 40 years, made up the cohort. Blood samples were taken at several timepoints before and after primary and secondary immunization, and bulk PBMC replicates and cell subsets were isolated. The paper as a whole reports these results and caveats: The secondary T-cell response was found to be weaker but faster than the primary response, with a peak reached on day 5 rather than on day 15. Only a couple of donors were included in the study, so the extent to which the findings can be generalized is limited. Computational filtering was needed because FACS-sorted repertoires could contain abundant contaminating clonotypes from the bulk population. Most clones expanded after primary vaccination were re-detected after the booster (around 96% of CD4 and approximately 85% of CD8), suggesting broad memory maintenance. A small share of clonotypes occurred in both CD4 and CD8 compartments, likely arising from convergent recombination.

At the junction V is shortened by 5 bases and J by 5 bases; bases outside the gene matches: 4. From the cysteine through the phenylalanine, the CDR3 covers 12 amino acids. The only DNA kept is the CDR3, 36 bases in frame from the first base. For CDR1 and CDR2, the germline V gene lists SQVTM and ANQGSEA. TCR cDNA was synthesized by 5'RACE template switching, through which a universal primer site and unique molecular identifiers were introduced. Priming of cDNA synthesis was performed from both the TCR alpha and TCR beta constant segments. Library amplification involved two PCR steps, and the second step added sample barcodes and sequencing adapters. Sequencing of libraries was performed on Illumina HiSeq 2500 (2x100 bp) or NovaSeq (2x150 bp). The source study handled its data this way. Reads were demultiplexed and collapsed into UMI consensus sequences with MIGEC, and V(D)J alignment was performed with MiXCR. Clonotypes responding to the vaccine were identified with edgeR on replicate PBMC samples, with the criteria of FDR below 0.01 and a log2 fold change above 5 up to day 15. Each bulk clonotype received a CD4 or CD8 identity based on whether the sequenced CD4 or CD8 repertoire contained that clonotype at higher abundance. NS4B-specific clonotypes were defined as those at least 10-fold enriched in dextramer-positive over dextramer-negative fractions; CD4-biased clonotypes were excluded. TCRdb passed the public sequencing reads through fastp at Q25 and MiXCR, retaining productive beta sequences. Identical CDR3 protein sequences are pooled into one entry, listed with their most common genes and DNA. TCRdb assigned the V and J calls; the authors' analysis was not used. Recorded for this sample are 75,000 to 100,000 distinct CDR3 sequences; roughly 10% of them occurred a single time. The ten biggest clones cover around a sixth of the sample.

The treatment or condition label, read with the paper, signifies: live attenuated yellow fever vaccine strain. PBMCs were isolated from peripheral blood using a standard Ficoll-Paque protocol. Epitope-specific CD8 T cells were sorted with a dextramer loaded with the yellow fever NS4B epitope peptide, together with anti-CD3 and anti-CD8 staining. TriZol was used to extract RNA from bulk PBMCs, CD4 and CD8 fractions, and dextramer-positive and dextramer-negative fractions. Comments on this clonotype: No base quality values were provided; no much bigger clone lies one nucleotide off.

This sequence originates from a man between 18 and 29 years old who received the YFV17D yellow fever vaccine. This specimen was CD8+ T cells not binding an NS4B(214-222) dextramer, sorted from PBMCs, taken about 2 weeks after the first yellow fever vaccination. What this sample's cell subset or site label stands for: NS4B epitope dextramer-negative CD8 T cells. The rearranged segments are TRBV29-1 and TRBJ1-2; 8 central bases correspond to TRBD1. This receptor carries the CDR3 CSVRDRSYGYTF. The DNA is TGCAGCGTTCGGGACAGGAGTTATGGCTACACCTTC.